This T cell receptor beta chain was found in a study of cytotoxic CD8 clonotypes in ibrutinib-treated CLL. General observations from the study: Private clonotypes, not public ones, expanded at ibrutinib response. Before falling back toward baseline at progression, clonality had risen at the time of ibrutinib response. Age-matched healthy donor levels were exceeded by baseline clonality, which tracked circulating CD8+ T-cell counts.

Investigators sought sequencing depths of between 1 in 200,000 and 1 in 1 million T cells. Produced via immunoSEQ multiplex PCR; TCRdb's table is partial and in-frame only. The sample holds approximately 45,000 clones, roughly 69% seen once. Germline V gene data show CDR1 as SEHNR and CDR2 as FQNEAQ (reference sequence). Trimming removed 3 bases from V and 4 bases from J, with 10 bases in between. The CDR3 has 14 amino acids. About this clone: The antigen is not known.

The sequence derives from a human donor with chronic lymphocytic leukemia. Source: PBMCs, taken after 12 months of ibrutinib treatment. The chain couples TRBV7-9 to TRBJ2-1, with D perhaps matching TRBD1 or TRBD2 (5 bases each). CDR3 in amino acids: CASSFRDGYNEQFF. The CDR3 DNA reads as TGTGCCAGCAGCTTCCGGGACGGATACAATGAGCAGTTCTTC.